This TCR beta chain comes out of a study of blood T cells in healthy people across ages. This clonotype was found once. Combining a sample-barcoded 5' primer with a J-beta primer mix, a second PCR ran for 7 to 11 cycles. TCRdb re-analysed the 5' RACE reads in MiXCR, keeping a single row per CDR3 protein. The sample consists of roughly 2 million distinct CDR3 sequences, about 50% of them appearing once. V gave up 0 bases and J gave up 6 bases, with 20 bases separating them. The CDR3 sequence is 17 residues long. Germline values: CDR1 SGDLS, CDR2 YYNGEE. The sample consisted of blood. The clonotype comes from a woman aged 35 to 49 in good health. This chain links TRBV9 with TRBJ2-3; D may be TRBD2 (7 bases). CDR3 DNA: TGTGCCAGCAGCGTAGCCCGTGGGAGGGGGGCCCGGGATACGCAGTATTTT. Protein product: CASSVARGRGARDTQYF.